These T cell receptor beta chains were read from a single sample in a study of shared clonotypes between healthy human individuals. Profiling relied on immunoSEQ multiplex PCR, and the TCRdb table lists in-frame clones only, not all of them. The sample lists around 2,100,000 clones, roughly 95% occurring once. Sequencing input: naive CD8+ T cells sorted from blood. All receptors come from a man between 18 and 29 years old in good health. CDR3s include the opening cysteine and the closing phenylalanine or tryptophan. Some rows have no size entry. The others give once, few or many, or a class for an expanded clone.

abundance	v_gene	CDR3aa
-	TRBV11-2	CASSLDRLAGGSTDTQYF
-	TRBV27	CASSFRGLGATNEKLFF
-	TRBV27	CASSQSRGDISYEQYF
-	TRBV5-1	CASSLASGGPTDTQYF
-	TRBV27	CASSLWAQGATNEKLFF
-	TRBV28	CASSLGNSPLHF
-	TRBV13	CASSHQGLAGPQETQYF
-	TRBV13	CASSLGRGSQDTQYF
few	TRBV10-2	CASTGGLNTEAFF
-	TRBV6-7	CASSYLSGELFF
once	TRBV10-1	CASSDQSGPNTGELFF